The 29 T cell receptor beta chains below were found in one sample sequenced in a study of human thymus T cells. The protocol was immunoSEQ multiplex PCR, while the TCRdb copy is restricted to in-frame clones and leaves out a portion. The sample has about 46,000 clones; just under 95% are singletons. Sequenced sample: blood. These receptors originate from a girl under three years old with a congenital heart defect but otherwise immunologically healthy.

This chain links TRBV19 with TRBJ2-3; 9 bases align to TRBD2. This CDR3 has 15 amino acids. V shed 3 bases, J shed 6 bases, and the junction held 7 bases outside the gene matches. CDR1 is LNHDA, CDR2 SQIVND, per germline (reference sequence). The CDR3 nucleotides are TGTGCCAGTAGTATTCTAGCGGGATCGTCGGATACGCAGTATTTT. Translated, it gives CASSILAGSSDTQYF.

The DNA for the CDR3 is TGTGCCAGCAGCCAAGTACGGACCTCTGGGGCCAACGTCCTGACTTTC. Translating gives CASSQVRTSGANVLTF. The V gene is TRBV4-2, the J gene TRBJ2-6; D not certain. The CDR3 is 16 residues long. V was shortened by 1 base and J by 0 bases, with 7 bases between the two germline ends. Germline V CDR1 and CDR2: LGHNA, YNFKEQ.

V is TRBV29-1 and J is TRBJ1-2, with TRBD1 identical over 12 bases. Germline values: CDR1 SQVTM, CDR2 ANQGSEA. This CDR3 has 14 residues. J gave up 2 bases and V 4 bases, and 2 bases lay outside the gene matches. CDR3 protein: CSVAGTGGNYGYTF. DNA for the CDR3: TGCAGCGTTGCCGGGACAGGGGGCAACTATGGCTACACCTTC.

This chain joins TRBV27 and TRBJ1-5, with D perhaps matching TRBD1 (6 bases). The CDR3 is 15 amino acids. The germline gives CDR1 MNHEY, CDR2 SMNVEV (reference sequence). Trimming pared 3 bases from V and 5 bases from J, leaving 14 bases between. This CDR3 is CASSLRGQLHQPQHF. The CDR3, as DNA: TGTGCCAGCAGTTTGCGAGGACAGCTCCATCAGCCCCAGCATTTT.

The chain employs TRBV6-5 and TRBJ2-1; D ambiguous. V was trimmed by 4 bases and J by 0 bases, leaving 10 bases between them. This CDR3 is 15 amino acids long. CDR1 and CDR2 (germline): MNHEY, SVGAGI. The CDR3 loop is CASSSRSSSYNEQFF. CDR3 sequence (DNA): TGTGCCAGCAGTTCCCGGTCGAGCTCCTACAATGAGCAGTTCTTC.

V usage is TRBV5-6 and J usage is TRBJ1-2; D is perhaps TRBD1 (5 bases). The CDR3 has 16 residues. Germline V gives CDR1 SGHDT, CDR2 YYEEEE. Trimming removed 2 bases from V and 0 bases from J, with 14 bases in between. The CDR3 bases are TGTGCCAGCAGCTTAAAGCCTACGACAGCTAACTATGGCTACACCTTC. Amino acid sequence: CASSLKPTTANYGYTF.

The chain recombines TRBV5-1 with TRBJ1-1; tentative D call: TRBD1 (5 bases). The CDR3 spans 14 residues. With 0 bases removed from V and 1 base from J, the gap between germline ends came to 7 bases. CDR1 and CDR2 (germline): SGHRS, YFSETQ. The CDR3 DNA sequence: TGCGCCAGCAGCTTGGGGGACGGGAACACTGAAGCTTTCTTT. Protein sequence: CASSLGDGNTEAFF.

CDR3: CASSLDRVILGTRRDEQFF. CDR3 nucleotide sequence: TGCGCCAGCAGCTTGGATCGAGTGATACTAGGGACTAGAAGGGATGAGCAGTTCTTC. V is TRBV5-1 and J is TRBJ2-1, with 8 bases lining up with TRBD2. Unmatched junction bases numbered 19, after V lost 0 bases and J lost 8 bases. Germline V gene lookup returns CDR1 SGHRS and CDR2 YFSETQ. The CDR3 consists of 19 residues.

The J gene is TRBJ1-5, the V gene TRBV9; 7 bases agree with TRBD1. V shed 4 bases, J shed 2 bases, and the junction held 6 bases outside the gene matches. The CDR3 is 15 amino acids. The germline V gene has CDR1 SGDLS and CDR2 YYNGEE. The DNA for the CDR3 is TGTGCCAGCAGCCCCGGACAGGCGCGCAATCAGCCCCAGCATTTT. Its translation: CASSPGQARNQPQHF. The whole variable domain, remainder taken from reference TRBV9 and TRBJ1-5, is DSGVTQTPKHLITATGQRVTLRCSPRSGDLSVYWYQQSLDQGLQFLIQYYNGEERAKGNILERFSAQQFPDLHSELNLSSLELGDSALYFCASSPGQARNQPQHFGDGTRLSIL.

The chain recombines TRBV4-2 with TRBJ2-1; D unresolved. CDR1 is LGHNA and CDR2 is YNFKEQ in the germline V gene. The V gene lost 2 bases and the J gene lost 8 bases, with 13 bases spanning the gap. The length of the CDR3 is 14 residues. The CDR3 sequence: CASSQSYIVDEQFF. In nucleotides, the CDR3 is TGTGCCAGCAGCCAATCGTACATAGTCGATGAGCAGTTCTTC.

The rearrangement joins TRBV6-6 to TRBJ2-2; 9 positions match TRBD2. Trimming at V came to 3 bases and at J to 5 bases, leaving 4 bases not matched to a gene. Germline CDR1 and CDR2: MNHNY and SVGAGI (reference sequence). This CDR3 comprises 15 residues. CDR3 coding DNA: TGTGCCAGCAGTTATAGCGGGAGTGGAACCGGGGAGCTGTTTTTT. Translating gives CASSYSGSGTGELFF.

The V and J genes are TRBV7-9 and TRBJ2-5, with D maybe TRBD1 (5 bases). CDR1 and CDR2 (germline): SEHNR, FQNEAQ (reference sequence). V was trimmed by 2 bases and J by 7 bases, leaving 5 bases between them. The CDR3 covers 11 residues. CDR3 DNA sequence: TGTGCCAGCAGCTTAACAGGGACCCAGTACTTC. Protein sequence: CASSLTGTQYF. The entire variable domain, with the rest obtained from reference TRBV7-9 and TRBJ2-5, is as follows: DTGVSQNPRHKITKRGQNVTFRCDPISEHNRLYWYRQTLGQGPEFLTYFQNEAQLEKSRLLSDRFSAERPKGSFSTLEIQRTEQGDSAMYLCASSLTGTQYFGPGTRLLVL.

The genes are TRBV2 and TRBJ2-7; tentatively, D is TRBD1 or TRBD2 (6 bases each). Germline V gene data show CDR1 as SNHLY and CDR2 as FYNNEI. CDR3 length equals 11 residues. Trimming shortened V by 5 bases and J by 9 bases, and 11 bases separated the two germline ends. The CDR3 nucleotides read TGTGCCAGCAGTCTAGGGGGACTGCAGTACTTC. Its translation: CASSLGGLQYF. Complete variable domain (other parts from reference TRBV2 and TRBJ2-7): EPEVTQTPSHQVTQMGQEVILRCVPISNHLYFYWYRQILGQKVEFLVSFYNNEISEKSEIFDDQFSVERPDGSNFTLKIRSTKLEDSAMYFCASSLGGLQYFGPGTRLTVT.

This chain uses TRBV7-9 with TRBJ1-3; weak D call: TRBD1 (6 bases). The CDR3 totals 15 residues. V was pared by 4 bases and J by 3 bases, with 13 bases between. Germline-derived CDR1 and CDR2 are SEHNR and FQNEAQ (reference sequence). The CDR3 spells CASSSNEGGGNTIYF. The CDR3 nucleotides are TGTGCCAGCAGCTCAAACGAGGGGGGTGGAAACACCATATATTTT. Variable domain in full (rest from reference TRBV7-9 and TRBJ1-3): DTGVSQNPRHKITKRGQNVTFRCDPISEHNRLYWYRQTLGQGPEFLTYFQNEAQLEKSRLLSDRFSAERPKGSFSTLEIQRTEQGDSAMYLCASSSNEGGGNTIYFGEGSWLTVV.

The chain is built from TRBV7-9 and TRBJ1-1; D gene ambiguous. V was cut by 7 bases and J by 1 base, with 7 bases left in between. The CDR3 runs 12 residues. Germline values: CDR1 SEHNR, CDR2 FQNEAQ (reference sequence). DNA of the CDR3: TGTGCCAGCACCCCAGGGAACACTGAAGCTTTCTTT. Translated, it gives CASTPGNTEAFF.

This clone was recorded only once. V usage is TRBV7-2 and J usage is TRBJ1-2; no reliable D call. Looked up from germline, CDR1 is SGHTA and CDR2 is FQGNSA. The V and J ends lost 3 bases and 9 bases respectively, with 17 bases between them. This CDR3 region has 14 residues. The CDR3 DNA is TGTGCCAGCAGCTTCGTGTCTGCCGGTGATCGCTACACCTTC. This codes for CASSFVSAGDRYTF.

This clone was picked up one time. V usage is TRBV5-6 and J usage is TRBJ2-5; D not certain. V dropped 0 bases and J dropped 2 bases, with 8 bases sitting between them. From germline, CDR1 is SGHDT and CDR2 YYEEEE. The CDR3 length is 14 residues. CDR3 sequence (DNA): TGTGCCAGCAGCTTGGTGGGGTCACAAGAGACCCAGTACTTC. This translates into CASSLVGSQETQYF.

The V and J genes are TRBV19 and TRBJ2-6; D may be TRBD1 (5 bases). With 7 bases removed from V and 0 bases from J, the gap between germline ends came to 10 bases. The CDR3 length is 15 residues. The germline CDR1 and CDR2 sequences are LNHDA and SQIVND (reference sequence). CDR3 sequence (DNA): TGTGCCAGTACAGGGTATCACTCTGGGGCCAACGTCCTGACTTTC. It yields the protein CASTGYHSGANVLTF.

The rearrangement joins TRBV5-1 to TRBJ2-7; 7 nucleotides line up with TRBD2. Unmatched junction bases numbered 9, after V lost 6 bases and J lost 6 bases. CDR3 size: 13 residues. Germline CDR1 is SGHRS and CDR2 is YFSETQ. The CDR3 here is CASNLSGPAEQYF. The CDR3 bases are TGCGCCAGCAACCTTAGCGGGCCGGCCGAGCAGTACTTC.

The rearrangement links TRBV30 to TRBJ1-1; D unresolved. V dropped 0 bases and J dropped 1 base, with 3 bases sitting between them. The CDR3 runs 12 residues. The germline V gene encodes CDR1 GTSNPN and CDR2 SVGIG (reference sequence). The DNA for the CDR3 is TGTGCCTGGAGTGTTCCGAACACTGAAGCTTTCTTT. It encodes CAWSVPNTEAFF.

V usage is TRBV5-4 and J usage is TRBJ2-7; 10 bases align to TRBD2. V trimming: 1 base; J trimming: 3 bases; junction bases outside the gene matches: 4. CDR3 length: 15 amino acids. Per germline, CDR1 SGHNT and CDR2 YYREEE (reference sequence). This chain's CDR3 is CASSLRASGSYEQYF. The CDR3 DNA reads TGTGCCAGCAGCTTGAGGGCTAGCGGGAGCTACGAGCAGTACTTC.

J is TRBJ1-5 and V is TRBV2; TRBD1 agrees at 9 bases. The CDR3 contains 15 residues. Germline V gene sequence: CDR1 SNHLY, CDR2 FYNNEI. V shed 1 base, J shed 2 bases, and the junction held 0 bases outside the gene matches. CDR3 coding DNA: TGTGCCAGCAGTGAAGGGACAGGGGGCAATCAGCCCCAGCATTTT. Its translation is CASSEGTGGNQPQHF.

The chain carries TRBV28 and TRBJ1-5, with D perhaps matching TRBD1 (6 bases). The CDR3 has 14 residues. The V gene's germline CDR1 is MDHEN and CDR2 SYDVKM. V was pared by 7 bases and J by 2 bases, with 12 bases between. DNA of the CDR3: TGTGCCAGCAATCCCGCAGGGGGCAATCAGCCCCAGCATTTT. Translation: CASNPAGGNQPQHF.

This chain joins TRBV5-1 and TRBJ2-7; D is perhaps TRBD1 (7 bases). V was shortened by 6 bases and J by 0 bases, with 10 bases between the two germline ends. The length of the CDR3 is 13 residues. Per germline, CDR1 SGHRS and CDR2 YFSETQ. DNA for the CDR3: TGCGCCAGCAACCAGGGGGGCTCCTACGAGCAGTACTTC. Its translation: CASNQGGSYEQYF.

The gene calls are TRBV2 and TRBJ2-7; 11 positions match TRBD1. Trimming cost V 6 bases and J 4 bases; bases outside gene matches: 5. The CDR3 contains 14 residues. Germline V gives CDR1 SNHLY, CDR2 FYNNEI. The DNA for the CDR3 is TGTGCCAGCAGACCGGGACAGGGGGTGTACGAGCAGTACTTC. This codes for CASRPGQGVYEQYF.

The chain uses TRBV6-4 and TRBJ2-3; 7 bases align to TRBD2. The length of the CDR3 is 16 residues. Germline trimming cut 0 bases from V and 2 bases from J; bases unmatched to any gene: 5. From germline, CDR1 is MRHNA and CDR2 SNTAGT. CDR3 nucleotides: TGTGCCAGCAGTGACTCGGCGGGAGAGCCCACAGATACGCAGTATTTT. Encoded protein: CASSDSAGEPTDTQYF.

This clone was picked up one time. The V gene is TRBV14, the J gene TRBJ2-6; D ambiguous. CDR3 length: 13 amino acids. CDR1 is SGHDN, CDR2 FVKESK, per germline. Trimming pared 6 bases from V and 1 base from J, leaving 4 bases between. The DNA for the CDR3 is TGTGCCAGCAGACCTTCTGGGGCCAACGTCCTGACTTTC. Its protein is CASRPSGANVLTF.

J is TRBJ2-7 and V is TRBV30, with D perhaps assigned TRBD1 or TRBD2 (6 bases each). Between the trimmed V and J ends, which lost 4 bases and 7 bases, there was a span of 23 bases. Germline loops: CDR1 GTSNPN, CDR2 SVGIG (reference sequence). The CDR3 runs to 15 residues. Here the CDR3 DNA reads TGTGCCTGGACCCCAAGGGGCGGGATTAGGGGGGAGCAGTACTTC. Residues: CAWTPRGGIRGEQYF.

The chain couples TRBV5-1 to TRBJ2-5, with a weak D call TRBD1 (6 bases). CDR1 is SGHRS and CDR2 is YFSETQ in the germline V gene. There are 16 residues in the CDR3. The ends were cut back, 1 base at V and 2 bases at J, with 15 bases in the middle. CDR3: CASSLLLDRLQETQYF. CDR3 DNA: TGCGCCAGCAGCTTGCTCCTCGACAGGCTTCAAGAGACCCAGTACTTC.